This TCR beta chain originates from a study of shared clonotypes between healthy human individuals. Study-wide findings and caveats: With a handful of donors compared, 5% to 5.5% of naive CD4 clonotypes were shared.

Under the authors' procedure: Because ImmunoSEQ provided only junction sequences with no quality scores, the filtering differed. The assay was immunoSEQ multiplex PCR, and TCRdb's table has in-frame clones only and misses some. That table gives V, J and clone size, and the DNA gave D and trimming. The sample includes a few million clones, more than 80% seen only once; the top ten take about 0.39%. For this clone: Its specificity is not known.

Trimming cost V 7 bases and J 6 bases, with 4 bases left between them. Germline lookup yields CDR1 LNHDA and CDR2 SQIVND (reference sequence). This CDR3 region has 10 residues. The sequence came from a young man in good health. Some clones in this sample may be carry-over from other donors' samples. The sequencing input was naive CD4+ T cells from PBMCs. Subset of the sample: CD45RA+ positively selected. This chain joins TRBV19 and TRBJ1-3, with unresolved D. The CDR3 here is CASMENTIYF. In nucleotides, the CDR3 is TGTGCCAGTATGGAAAACACCATATATTTT.